The TCR beta chain under discussion was sequenced for a study of T cells in Graves' hyperthyroidism and ophthalmopathy. Study results and caveats: The blood repertoire included most of the expanded thyroid clonotypes above 0.001.

Under 3 months was the duration of disease in ophthalmopathy patients, who also had a Clinical Activity Score of at least 3 and a NOSPECS grade of at least 4. Amplification yielded TCR beta CDR3 regions, with RNA transcripts as the source. The HTBI set primed first-round TCR CDR3 RT-PCR. TCRdb re-called the multiplex PCR reads with MiXCR, one entry per CDR3 protein. The sample includes 500,000 to 550,000 distinct CDR3 sequences, less than 20% seen only once; the top ten take roughly 44%. This clonotype turned up a few times. What it binds is unknown. V was cut by 7 bases and J by 2 bases, with 18 bases left in between. CDR3 length equals 15 residues. CDR1 and CDR2 (germline): DFQATT, SNEGSKA (reference sequence).

This clonotype originated in a man aged 40-49 years with Graves' ophthalmopathy. Input material: blood. The rearrangement uses TRBV20-1 and TRBJ1-5; weak D call: TRBD1 (5 bases). CDR3 bases: TGCAGTGTAGGGCAGGGCGCCGAACGCAATCAGCCCCAGCATTTT. Amino acid sequence: CSVGQGAERNQPQHF.